These T cell receptor beta chains were read from a single sample in a study of cytomegalovirus exposure and HLA in healthy donors. TCRdb's copy holds only in-frame clones and misses some; the assay was immunoSEQ multiplex PCR. The profile shows 150,000 to 200,000 clones, approximately 80% of them singletons. Material for sequencing was PBMCs. The receptors here all came from a man between 18 and 35 years old in good health and CMV-seropositive. CDR3s include the opening cysteine and the closing phenylalanine or tryptophan.

v_call	j_call	cdr3_length	cdr3_aa
TRBV19	TRBJ2-1	13	CASSMGLRNQQFF
TRBV29-1	TRBJ2-2	14	CSVVVQGAIGELFF
TRBV5-4	TRBJ2-7	15	CASSLTQGVTYEQYF
TRBV28	TRBJ1-1	16	CASSLFGRGMNTEAFF
TRBV4-1	TRBJ1-4	16	CASSQECLCQGRKLFF
TRBV5-1	TRBJ2-7	16	CASSSSPGTGPYEQYF
TRBV7-9	TRBJ1-2	16	CASSDWGGVQNYGYTF
TRBV4-1	TRBJ1-1	18	CASSQEPLTFTMNTEAFF
TRBV5-1	TRBJ2-3	14	CASSQSGGADTQYF
TRBV2	TRBJ2-1	15	CASRAGTVAANEQFF
TRBV1	TRBJ2-3	17	CTSSFRTSGGARDTQYF
TRBV9	TRBJ2-1	17	CASSPDPLSGISNEQFF
TRBV7-9	TRBJ1-1	14	CASSLGGGGTEAFF
TRBV5-6	TRBJ2-1	15	CASSSISGRLNGQFF
TRBV7-2	TRBJ2-2	15	CASSWAGSHTGELFF
TRBV2	TRBJ2-3	17	CASSFAESRDRTDTQYF
TRBV11-3	TRBJ1-2	17	CAGLTGTGNGRCYGYTF
TRBV11-2	TRBJ2-2	12	CASSPTTGELFF
TRBV5-5	TRBJ1-1	16	CASSYPKQTRNTEAFF
TRBV5-6	-	16	CASSFTTGSSGNTIYF
TRBV2	TRBJ1-2	13	CASSDPREGGYTF
TRBV11-1	TRBJ2-1	16	CASSPDPGLVYNEQFF
TRBV5-1	TRBJ2-7	16	CASSLRTSGPIYEQYF
TRBV27	TRBJ2-7	14	CASSIGQGIDEQYF
TRBV19	TRBJ2-3	17	CASSLRSSGTGANTQYF
TRBV5-1	TRBJ2-3	18	CASRRGGGAFSITDTQYF
TRBV2	TRBJ1-5	14	CASTGTGGNQPQHF
TRBV19	TRBJ2-5	14	CASSIGGTQETQYF
TRBV6-1	TRBJ2-7	11	CASSWGGEQYF
TRBV10-3	TRBJ2-3	14	CATASGGAIDTQYF
TRBV7-2	TRBJ1-5	16	CASSSVSASLNQPQHF
TRBV7-9	TRBJ1-4	19	CASSVGTRQALPTNEKLFF
TRBV29-1	TRBJ2-7	11	CSVRRDYEQYF
TRBV27	TRBJ1-2	16	CASTKTAAGATHGYTF
TRBV10-3	TRBJ1-3	16	CAISPGQPSSGNTIYF
TRBV6-1	TRBJ1-4	16	CASSEAPGQGAEKLFF
TRBV19	TRBJ1-1	14	CASRAQGMNTEAFF
TRBV5-4	TRBJ1-6	18	CASSLSGDRGAPDSPLHF
TRBV9	TRBJ2-7	15	CASSAGGGLNHEQYF
TRBV7-9	TRBJ1-1	16	CASSLGAGARNTEAFF
TRBV7-9	TRBJ2-7	17	CASSHPGGDRGSYEQYF
TRBV6-1	TRBJ1-1	13	CASSDSTGPRAFF
TRBV7-3	TRBJ1-2	14	CASSYHTAGYGYTF
TRBV7-2	TRBJ2-7	12	CASSRQGYEQYF
TRBV7-2	TRBJ2-1	19	CASSHQVAHVGLSYNEQFF
TRBV7-9	TRBJ2-4	15	CASSGTGLSKNIQYF
TRBV7-8	TRBJ2-1	18	CASSLGGSGRGSYNEQFF
TRBV29-1	TRBJ1-1	15	CSVEDRGPRGTEAFF
TRBV25-1	TRBJ1-2	14	CASSEGGANYGYTF
TRBV9	TRBJ2-3	12	CASSGLSDTQYF
TRBV29-1	TRBJ1-1	14	CSVMTGGMNTEAFF
TRBV30	TRBJ1-1	11	CAWRRGTEAFF
TRBV6-5	TRBJ2-2	14	CASSYGGITGELFF
TRBV2	TRBJ2-7	14	CASSEKGRSYEQYF
TRBV6-1	TRBJ2-5	13	CASTGGGWETQYF